What follows describes a single TCR beta chain. The data stem from a study of control samples from healthy donors and cancer patients. Profiled with immunoSEQ multiplex PCR; TCRdb holds only in-frame clones, not every one. Seen here are approximately 94,000 clones, approximately 90% observed once, and the top ten hold over 1%. In germline, CDR1 is SGHNT, CDR2 YENEEA. The CDR3 is 14 amino acids. The V and J ends lost 5 bases and 1 base, in that order; junction bases with no gene match: 4. This clonotype originated in a woman aged 45-65 years in good health. The specimen sequenced was blood. The chain recombines TRBV11-3 with TRBJ2-5; 7 bases fit TRBD1. CDR3 DNA: TGTGCCAGCAGCCACCGGGACAGCCAAGAGACCCAGTACTTC. This encodes CASSHRDSQETQYF.